Each of the 20 T cell receptor beta chains below was sequenced from the same sample in a study of brain metastases from non-small cell lung cancer. This table comes from immunoSEQ multiplex PCR, and its TCRdb copy is limited to in-frame clones, with some not included. The data contain about 2,600 clones, around 81% of them singletons. Sequenced material: primary lung tumor tissue. Receptors originate from a donor aged 40 or over with non-small cell lung cancer.

The chain recombines TRBV4-2 with TRBJ1-6; maybe TRBD1 (5 bases). From germline, CDR1 is LGHNA and CDR2 YNFKEQ. The CDR3 covers 15 residues. Trimming stripped 1 base from V and 7 bases from J, with 11 bases between. CDR3 in DNA: TGTGCCAGCAGCCAAGTAGGAGGGGTGAATTCACCCCTCCACTTT. Protein: CASSQVGGVNSPLHF.

On this clone itself: This CDR3 is also generated by other DNA sequences in the sample. The V gene is TRBV3-1 (or the pseudogene TRBV3-2), the J gene TRBJ2-3, with D possibly matching TRBD1 (6 bases). This CDR3 has 15 residues. Germline V lookup: CDR1 LGHDT, CDR2 YNNKEL (reference sequence). Trimming cost V 6 bases and J 1 base, with 14 bases left between them. CDR3 DNA: TGTGCCAGCAGAACTAACCAGGGGCGCACAGATACGCAGTATTTT. It yields the protein CASRTNQGRTDTQYF.

The gene calls are TRBV24-1 and TRBJ2-5; perhaps D is TRBD1 or TRBD2 (6 bases each). V was pared by 4 bases and J by 5 bases, with 13 bases between. The CDR3 has 14 amino acids. The germline gives CDR1 KGHDR, CDR2 SFDVKD. CDR3 bases: TGTGCCACCAGTGACCCGGAGGGGGTGGAGACCCAGTACTTC. Protein product: CATSDPEGVETQYF.

The chain combines TRBV24-1 with TRBJ2-1; D unclear. The CDR3 length is 14 residues. CDR1 and CDR2 (germline): KGHDR, SFDVKD. V gave up 0 bases and J gave up 2 bases, with 4 bases separating them. CDR3 loop: CATSDLGAYNEQFF. Written as DNA, the CDR3 is TGTGCCACCAGTGATTTGGGGGCCTACAATGAGCAGTTCTTC.

V usage is TRBV10-3 and J usage is TRBJ1-5; no clear D. CDR3 length: 12 residues. V lost 2 bases and J lost 1, with 0 bases in between. CDR1 is ENHRY and CDR2 is SYGVKD in the germline V gene. The CDR3 bases are TGTGCCATCAGTGAGAGCAATCAGCCCCAGCATTTT. It encodes CAISESNQPQHF.

The V call is TRBV6-6, the J call TRBJ1-2; possible D gene TRBD1, 6 bases. The CDR3 totals 15 residues. V was shortened by 3 bases and J by 4 bases, with 15 bases between the two germline ends. Germline V CDR1 and CDR2: MNHNY, SVGAGI (reference sequence). The CDR3 DNA is TGTGCCAGCAGTTATTCCTCAGGGGACGGCTATGGCTACACCTTC. This codes for CASSYSSGDGYGYTF.

The chain employs TRBV5-1 and TRBJ2-1; D unclear. Deletions cut 5 bases from V and 7 bases from J, with 13 bases between. This CDR3 spans 13 amino acids. CDR1 and CDR2 (germline): SGHRS, YFSETQ. The CDR3: CASRTGYGNEQFF. DNA of the CDR3: TGCGCCAGCAGGACTGGGTACGGGAATGAGCAGTTCTTC. Together with reference TRBV5-1 and TRBJ2-1, the CDR3 gives the full variable domain: KAGVTQTPRYLIKTRGQQVTLSCSPISGHRSVSWYQQTPGQGLQFLFEYFSETQRNKGNFPGRFSGRQFSNSRSEMNVSTLELGDSALYLCASRTGYGNEQFFGPGTRLTVL.

This rearrangement joins TRBV19 to TRBJ1-5; tentative D call: TRBD1 (6 bases). Germline CDR1 LNHDA, CDR2 SQIVND (reference sequence). Deletions cut 7 bases from V and 6 bases from J, with 16 bases between. The CDR3 totals 14 residues. The CDR3 reads CASIGDTSRQPQHF. CDR3 sequence (DNA): TGTGCCAGTATAGGGGACACATCTCGTCAGCCCCAGCATTTT.

This chain joins TRBV6-6 and TRBJ2-3, with TRBD1 matching 10 bases. The CDR3 totals 15 residues. Germline CDR1 reads MNHNY; CDR2 reads SVGAGI (reference sequence). V lost 6 bases and J lost 5; bases outside the gene matches: 8. DNA for the CDR3: TGTGCCAGCAGACTCTCCGGGACAGGGGTAGATACGCAGTATTTT. It specifies CASRLSGTGVDTQYF.

On this clone itself: The germline gene is not matched at one end of the junction; a read error may be the cause. This sequence joins TRBV28 and TRBJ1-2; D remains unclear. The CDR3 extends over 13 amino acids. CDR1 and CDR2 (germline): MDHEN, SYDVKM. CDR3 sequence (DNA): TGTACCAGCAGTTCCCAGACTGCCAATGGCTACACCTTC. Amino acid sequence: CTSSSQTANGYTF.

The chain links TRBV12-3 or TRBV12-4 to TRBJ1-2; D remains unclear. Trimming stripped 7 bases from V and 4 bases from J, with 10 bases between. This CDR3 region has 12 residues. The CDR3 bases are TGTGCCAGCACCTTCGGCGGCTATGGCTACACCTTC. It specifies CASTFGGYGYTF.

CDR3 nucleotides: TGTGCCATCAGTGACCGAAGTGGGATCTTAACCGGGGAGCTGTTTTTT. It specifies CAISDRSGILTGELFF. This rearrangement joins TRBV10-3 to TRBJ2-2; D uncertain. The germline V gene encodes CDR1 ENHRY and CDR2 SYGVKD. The CDR3 extends over 16 amino acids. V lost 3 bases and J 5 bases, leaving 16 bases between the germline ends.

The chain uses TRBV20-1 and TRBJ2-3; TRBD2 matches at 7 bases. Germline CDR1 reads DFQATT; CDR2 reads SNEGSKA (reference sequence). Germline trimming cut 5 bases from V and 0 bases from J; bases unmatched to any gene: 8. The CDR3 sequence is 15 residues long. This CDR3 is CSAGDNSGSTDTQYF. The CDR3, as DNA: TGCAGTGCTGGTGACAATAGCGGGAGCACAGATACGCAGTATTTT.

The chain links TRBV6-6 to TRBJ2-1; TRBD2 aligns across 11 bases. Germline loops: CDR1 MNHNY, CDR2 SVGAGI (reference sequence). J gave up 5 bases and V 6 bases, and 6 bases lay outside the gene matches. The CDR3 length is 15 residues. The CDR3 bases are TGTGCCAGCAGGTCTTCTAGCGGGGGGAACAATGAGCAGTTCTTC. It is translated as CASRSSSGGNNEQFF.

The J gene is TRBJ2-1, the V gene TRBV5-6, with 8 bases identical to TRBD2. CDR1 is SGHDT, CDR2 YYEEEE, per germline. The V segment lost 1 base and the J segment 6 bases; nucleotides outside the gene matches: 3. The CDR3 runs 14 residues. The CDR3 is CASSLTGGPNEQFF. The CDR3 nucleotides are TGTGCCAGCAGCTTGACGGGGGGGCCCAATGAGCAGTTCTTC.

The rearrangement uses TRBV6-6 and TRBJ1-4; D is perhaps TRBD1 (5 bases). Germline V CDR1 and CDR2: MNHNY, SVGAGI (reference sequence). The length of the CDR3 is 15 residues. V was clipped by 7 bases and J by 6 bases, with 18 bases between them. In DNA form, the CDR3 reads TGTGCCAGCAAACCTACCGGGGCCAGAGATGAAAAACTGTTTTTT. Translating it yields CASKPTGARDEKLFF.

This clone was found a few times. The V call is TRBV2, the J call TRBJ1-5; D remains ambiguous. The CDR3 has 14 amino acids. Germline values: CDR1 SNHLY, CDR2 FYNNEI. Trimming stripped 7 bases from V and 0 bases from J, with 10 bases between. The CDR3 reads CASTLDTSNQPQHF. In nucleotides, the CDR3 is TGTGCCAGCACCTTAGACACTAGCAATCAGCCCCAGCATTTT.

The chain uses TRBV18 and TRBJ2-1, with 9 bases that match TRBD2. The germline V gene has CDR1 KGHSH and CDR2 LQKENI. After removal of 3 bases from V and 9 bases from J, the junction contained 18 bases not matched to a gene. There are 18 residues in the CDR3. CDR3 residues: CASSPPALTSGGDTEQFF. CDR3 nucleotide sequence: TGTGCCAGCTCACCTCCCGCCCTGACTAGCGGAGGGGACACTGAGCAGTTCTTC. The complete variable domain, with remaining parts taken from reference TRBV18 and TRBJ2-1, reads NAGVMQNPRHLVRRRGQEARLRCSPMKGHSHVYWYRQLPEEGLKFMVYLQKENIIDESGMPKERFSAEFPKEGPSILRIQQVVRGDSAAYFCASSPPALTSGGDTEQFFGPGTRLTVL.

The chain carries TRBV24-1 and TRBJ2-2; 7 bases line up with TRBD1. In germline, CDR1 is KGHDR, CDR2 SFDVKD. With 9 bases clipped from V and 0 bases from J, the junction kept 3 bases outside the gene matches. The CDR3 covers 14 residues. Written as DNA, the CDR3 is TGTGCCACCGGACAGGAATCGAACACCGGGGAGCTGTTTTTT. It is translated as CATGQESNTGELFF.

The V and J genes are TRBV19 and TRBJ2-1; TRBD2 agrees at 10 bases. Unmatched junction bases numbered 5, after V lost 5 bases and J lost 7 bases. CDR1 and CDR2 (germline): LNHDA, SQIVND (reference sequence). This CDR3 has 14 residues. The DNA for the CDR3 is TGTGCCAGTAGTTTCCTGACTAGCGGGAATGAGCAGTTCTTC. It translates to CASSFLTSGNEQFF. Full variable domain (remainder filled in from reference TRBV19 and TRBJ2-1): DGGITQSPKYLFRKEGQNVTLSCEQNLNHDAMYWYRQDPGQGLRLIYYSQIVNDFQKGDIAEGYSVSREKKESFPLTVTSAQKNPTAFYLCASSFLTSGNEQFFGPGTRLTVL.